Below are 22 T cell receptor beta chains sequenced from a single sample in a study of regulatory T cells in long-lasting Graves disease. Both iRepertoire HTBI primers and Arm-PCR of CDR3 regions were used to build the TCR beta libraries. TCRdb ran MiXCR on the multiplex PCR reads and lists one entry per CDR3 protein. The table records roughly 500,000 distinct CDR3 sequences, about 20% of them present only once. This sample's time point: persistent/refractory GD, antithyroid drugs over 5 years with positive TRAb. RNA isolated from PBMCs was used to make the TCR library. Here the sequenced sample was peripheral blood mononuclear cells (PBMCs), taken when the disease was refractory, from a patient treated with antithyroid drugs. These receptors were collected from a female donor with Graves disease.

In the case of this clonotype: A much more abundant neighbour one base away suggests this may be a read error. V is TRBV6-1 and J is TRBJ2-7; TRBD2 is a possible D gene (6 bases). There are 14 residues in the CDR3. From germline, CDR1 is MNHNS and CDR2 SASEGT. In DNA, the CDR3 is TGTGCCAGCAACAGCCCCGGGGGTCCCTACGAGCAGTGCTTC. Its protein is CASNSPGGPYEQCF.

V is TRBV3-1 and J is TRBJ2-4; 8 bases match TRBD2. Trimming took 2 bases from V and 6 from J; bases not matched to a gene: 9. Germline assignment: CDR1 LGHDT and CDR2 YNNKEL (reference sequence). The CDR3 is 16 amino acids. The CDR3 loop reads CASSQSSGGGVNIQYF. CDR3 nucleotide sequence: TGTGCCAGCAGCCAATCTTCGGGGGGGGGCGTAAACATTCAGTACTTC.

This clonotype was seen at least ten times. The chain carries TRBV11-2 and TRBJ2-2, with 8 bases matching TRBD1. This CDR3 region has 15 residues. V lost 5 bases and J lost 7; bases outside the gene matches: 9. Germline assignment: CDR1 SGHAT and CDR2 FQNNGV. The CDR3 region is CASSPGTGGHGELFF. DNA for the CDR3: TGTGCCAGCAGCCCAGGCACAGGGGGTCACGGGGAGCTGTTTTTT.

This clonotype was detected ten times or more. The J gene is TRBJ2-7, the V gene TRBV5-1; weak D call: TRBD1 (6 bases). CDR3 size: 14 residues. Germline lookup yields CDR1 SGHRS and CDR2 YFSETQ. Trimming shortened V by 5 bases and J by 0 bases, and 12 bases separated the two germline ends. The DNA for the CDR3 is TGCGCCAGCAGATCGCACAGGGCCTCCTACGAGCAGTACTTC. This codes for CASRSHRASYEQYF.

CDR3: CSAVWLAGRYEQYF. Written as DNA, the CDR3 is TGCAGTGCTGTATGGCTAGCGGGCCGTTACGAGCAGTACTTC. The chain couples TRBV20-1 to TRBJ2-7; 8 bases match TRBD2. V lost 5 bases to trimming and J lost 4 bases; unmatched junction nucleotides: 10. The length of the CDR3 is 14 residues. Germline loops: CDR1 DFQATT, CDR2 SNEGSKA (reference sequence).

The chain is built from TRBV27 and TRBJ2-7, with D unclear. This CDR3 comprises 13 residues. CDR1 is MNHEY, CDR2 SMNVEV, per germline (reference sequence). Trimming pared 2 bases from V and 2 bases from J, leaving 7 bases between. In nucleotides, the CDR3 is TGTGCCAGCAGTTTAATAGGGCCCTACGAGCAGTACTTC. This encodes CASSLIGPYEQYF.

This clonotype came up many times. V and J are TRBV3-1 and TRBJ2-5, with D perhaps TRBD1 (5 bases). Trimming pared 0 bases from V and 3 bases from J, leaving 11 bases between. The germline CDR1 and CDR2 sequences are LGHDT and YNNKEL (reference sequence). CDR3 size: 15 residues. The CDR3 bases are TGTGCCAGCAGCCAAGAAGGGGAATGGGAAGAGACCCAGTACTTC. It codes for CASSQEGEWEETQYF.

This rearrangement joins TRBV7-2 to TRBJ1-5; TRBD1 matches 7 bases. This CDR3 contains 16 residues. Losses at the gene ends were 5 bases for V and 5 bases for J; bases not matched to a gene: 12. The germline CDR1 and CDR2 sequences are SGHTA and FQGNSA. The CDR3 region has the DNA TGTGCCAGCAGCCCCAAGACAGGGAACGTAGATCAGCCCCAGCATTTT. Amino acids: CASSPKTGNVDQPQHF.

The sample holds a few counts of this clonotype. The genes are TRBV5-6 and TRBJ1-5; a possible D gene is TRBD1 (5 bases). Trimming cost V 4 bases and J 3 bases, with 26 bases left between them. This CDR3 has 19 residues. Germline V gene data show CDR1 as SGHDT and CDR2 as YYEEEE. CDR3 protein: CASSLGRVRTLRDNQPQHF. The CDR3 DNA sequence: TGTGCCAGCAGCCTTGGCAGGGTCAGGACCCTGAGGGACAATCAGCCCCAGCATTTT.

Ten or more counts support this clonotype. V is TRBV27 and J is TRBJ2-1; TRBD1 matches 7 bases. The CDR3 runs to 15 residues. Germline assignment: CDR1 MNHEY and CDR2 SMNVEV (reference sequence). The V segment lost 5 bases and the J segment 6 bases; nucleotides outside the gene matches: 10. CDR3 residues: CASSPKGQRVNEQFF. The CDR3 nucleotides are TGTGCCAGCAGTCCAAAGGGACAGAGAGTCAATGAGCAGTTCTTC.

This chain uses TRBV27 with TRBJ2-7; 7 nucleotides match TRBD2. This CDR3 spans 12 amino acids. Germline V CDR1 and CDR2: MNHEY, SMNVEV (reference sequence). V dropped 10 bases and J dropped 1; count of bases not matched to a gene: 4. CDR3 nucleotide sequence: TGTGCCACCCGAGCGGGGTCCTACGAGCAGTACTTC. Amino acid sequence: CATRAGSYEQYF.

This clonotype was recorded at least ten times. The rearrangement links TRBV12-3 or TRBV12-4 to TRBJ2-7, with D possibly matching TRBD2 (6 bases). This CDR3 has 12 amino acids. The V gene lost 4 bases and the J gene lost 5 bases, with 9 bases spanning the gap. The CDR3 bases are TGTGCCAGCAGTTCCTCGGGGGACGAGCAGTACTTC. This translates into CASSSSGDEQYF.

As concerns this clonotype: Since a much larger clone is just one base distant, this may be a read error. V and J are TRBV28 and TRBJ1-2, with D possibly TRBD1 on 5 matching bases. This CDR3 has 15 residues. Looked up from germline, CDR1 is MDHEN and CDR2 is SYDVKM. The CDR3 loop reads CTSSLRAGLGYGYTF. The CDR3 DNA follows: TGTACCAGCAGTTTAAGGGCAGGGCTGGGGTATGGCTACACCTTC.

This clonotype was counted at least ten times. The chain combines TRBV20-1 with TRBJ1-5, with D perhaps matching TRBD1 (6 bases). The CDR3 covers 14 residues. Germline loops: CDR1 DFQATT, CDR2 SNEGSKA (reference sequence). V was trimmed by 3 bases and J by 4 bases, leaving 13 bases between them. The CDR3 sequence is CSASRPGANQPQHF. The CDR3 DNA reads as TGCAGTGCTAGTCGGCCAGGGGCTAATCAGCCCCAGCATTTT.

The V call is TRBV19, the J call TRBJ1-1; D not certain. The germline CDR1 and CDR2 sequences are LNHDA and SQIVND (reference sequence). The CDR3 is 11 amino acids. V was cut by 10 bases and J by 5 bases, with 11 bases left in between. The CDR3 here is CATVTGTEAFF. CDR3 nucleotide sequence: TGTGCCACAGTAACCGGGACTGAAGCTTTCTTT. Variable domain in full (rest from reference TRBV19 and TRBJ1-1): DGGITQSPKYLFRKEGQNVTLSCEQNLNHDAMYWYRQDPGQGLRLIYYSQIVNDFQKGDIAEGYSVSREKKESFPLTVTSAQKNPTAFYLCATVTGTEAFFGQGTRLTVV.

The chain has TRBV27 and TRBJ1-3, with TRBD1 matching 11 bases. The J segment lost 0 bases and the V segment lost 6 bases, leaving 7 bases of the junction unmatched. Germline loops: CDR1 MNHEY, CDR2 SMNVEV (reference sequence). The CDR3 length is 17 residues. CDR3 region: CASSPDRGPFSGNTIYF. CDR3 sequence (DNA): TGTGCCAGCAGCCCGGACAGGGGGCCCTTCTCTGGAAACACCATATATTTT.

Only a few counts were recorded for this clonotype. The chain links TRBV20-1 to TRBJ2-7; a weak D match, TRBD2 (6 bases). Germline V gives CDR1 DFQATT, CDR2 SNEGSKA (reference sequence). Trimming removed 3 bases at V and 4 bases at J, with 13 bases between. This CDR3 comprises 13 residues. This chain's CDR3 is CSARILGGYEQYF. The CDR3 region has the DNA TGCAGTGCTAGGATTTTAGGAGGGTACGAGCAGTACTTC.

At least ten counts were recorded for this clonotype. The chain has TRBV18 and TRBJ2-5; D remains ambiguous. CDR1 KGHSH and CDR2 LQKENI come from the germline V gene. Trimming took 3 bases from V and 7 from J, leaving 6 bases between them. The CDR3 is made up of 11 amino acids. This chain's CDR3 is CASSPGGTQYF. CDR3 bases: TGTGCCAGCTCACCGGGCGGGACCCAGTACTTC.

The V call is TRBV18, the J call TRBJ2-2, with no clear D. The V and J ends lost 4 bases and 6 bases respectively, with 12 bases between them. From germline, CDR1 is KGHSH and CDR2 LQKENI. CDR3 length: 14 amino acids. CDR3 in amino acids: CASSLSTTPGELFF. In DNA form, the CDR3 reads TGTGCCAGCTCACTTAGTACCACCCCCGGGGAGCTGTTTTTT.

This clonotype was observed at least ten times. The rearrangement uses TRBV6-6 and TRBJ1-1, with D unresolved. The CDR3 length is 14 residues. Trimming shortened V by 0 bases and J by 3 bases, and 8 bases separated the two germline ends. In germline, CDR1 is MNHNY, CDR2 SVGAGI (reference sequence). The CDR3 bases are TGTGCCAGCAGTTACTCGGTGGGAGACACTGAAGCTTTCTTT. It specifies CASSYSVGDTEAFF.

In its sample, this clonotype was seen many times. This chain joins TRBV20-1 and TRBJ2-5, with 7 bases lining up with TRBD2. The CDR3 loop spans 13 amino acids. The germline gives CDR1 DFQATT, CDR2 SNEGSKA (reference sequence). The V segment lost 6 bases and the J segment 3 bases; nucleotides outside the gene matches: 7. Here the CDR3 DNA reads TGCAGTGCCACTGTTGGGGGGGAAGAGACCCAGTACTTC. Amino acid sequence: CSATVGGEETQYF.

The chain employs TRBV20-1 and TRBJ2-3; maybe TRBD2 (6 bases). The V gene lost 0 bases and the J gene lost 4 bases, with 14 bases spanning the gap. The CDR3 runs to 15 residues. The germline V gene encodes CDR1 DFQATT and CDR2 SNEGSKA (reference sequence). This chain's CDR3 is CSARDKRRGPDTQYF. CDR3 bases: TGCAGTGCTAGAGATAAACGGAGGGGTCCAGATACGCAGTATTTT.